One sample yielded the 13 T cell receptor beta chains listed below, sequenced in a study of blood T cells in healthy people across ages (dated by TCRdb to between 2014 and 2017). The library was produced with 5' RACE. Sequencing was performed on an Illumina HiSeq 2500. A second PCR of 7 to 11 cycles was performed with a sample-barcoded 5' primer and a J-beta primer mix. TCRdb reran the public reads through fastp at Q25 and MiXCR, keeping productive beta chains. Records with the same CDR3 protein are collapsed into one entry carrying the most frequent genes and DNA. Present in this sample are 1,300,000 or so distinct CDR3 sequences, roughly 60% of which were seen just once. The biggest ten clones account for over 5% of the sample. Specimen: blood. The source is a man aged 18-30 years in good health.

This chain joins TRBV28 and TRBJ1-5; unclear D gene. V shed 6 bases and J shed 0 bases, with 6 bases lying between them. The germline V gene encodes CDR1 MDHEN and CDR2 SYDVKM. The CDR3 consists of 13 residues. The CDR3 DNA follows: TGTGCCAGCAGGGCTAGTAGCAATCAGCCCCAGCATTTT. Its protein is CASRASSNQPQHF.

The gene calls are TRBV11-2 and TRBJ1-4, with D maybe TRBD1 (5 bases). V shed 4 bases and J shed 15 bases, with 12 bases lying between them. Germline V CDR1 and CDR2: SGHAT, FQNNGV. CDR3 size: 11 residues. The CDR3 protein is CASSSGPFVFF. As DNA, the CDR3 is TGTGCCAGCAGCTCGGGACCATTCGTGTTTTTT. Combining the CDR3 with reference TRBV11-2 and TRBJ1-4 gives the whole variable domain EAGVAQSPRYKIIEKRQSVAFWCNPISGHATLYWYQQILGQGPKLLIQFQNNGVVDDSQLPKDRFSAERLKGVDSTLKIQPAKLEDSAVYLCASSSGPFVFFGSGTQLSVL.

The chain links TRBV7-9 to TRBJ2-1; D remains ambiguous. CDR1 and CDR2 from the germline V gene are SEHNR and FQNEAQ (reference sequence). Between the trimmed V and J ends, which lost 5 bases and 9 bases, there was a span of 11 bases. The CDR3 covers 12 residues. The CDR3 is CASSSGVGEQFF. The CDR3 nucleotides read TGTGCCAGCAGCAGTGGGGTTGGTGAGCAGTTCTTC.

This chain connects TRBV9 to TRBJ1-2; 7 bases are a match to TRBD1. Germline CDR1 reads SGDLS; CDR2 reads YYNGEE. CDR3 length: 14 residues. After removal of 6 bases from V and 4 bases from J, the junction contained 9 bases not matched to a gene. CDR3 in DNA: TGTGCCAGCACCAGCCAGCGGGACAGCTATGGCTACACCTTC. It is translated as CASTSQRDSYGYTF.

The chain combines TRBV13 with TRBJ2-7; weak D call: TRBD2 (5 bases). CDR1 is PRHDT, CDR2 FYEKMQ, per germline (reference sequence). CDR3 length: 15 amino acids. V was pared by 2 bases and J by 0 bases, with 11 bases between. The DNA of the CDR3 is TGTGCCAGCAGCTTACGACTAATCAGCTCCTACGAGCAGTACTTC. This translates into CASSLRLISSYEQYF.

The V gene is TRBV6-6, the J gene TRBJ2-2; TRBD2 agrees at 9 bases. The length of the CDR3 is 16 residues. V was clipped by 0 bases and J by 1 base; unmatched bases: 0. Germline V lookup: CDR1 MNHNY, CDR2 SVGAGI (reference sequence). In nucleotides, the CDR3 is TGTGCCAGCAGTTACTCTAGCGGGAGGAACACCGGGGAGCTGTTTTTT. Amino acids: CASSYSSGRNTGELFF.

This chain uses TRBV4-1 with TRBJ2-1; weak D call: TRBD1 (5 bases). The V gene lost 5 bases and the J gene lost 8 bases, with 13 bases spanning the gap. Germline CDR1 and CDR2: MGHRA and YSYEKL. This CDR3 has 13 residues. The CDR3 DNA follows: TGCGCCAGCAGCGCCCGGACAAGTCATGAGCAGTTCTTC. Its protein product is CASSARTSHEQFF.

The J gene is TRBJ1-2, the V gene TRBV4-2; no clear D gene. Germline values: CDR1 LGHNA, CDR2 YNFKEQ. The CDR3 loop spans 15 amino acids. Trimming shortened V by 0 bases and J by 4 bases, and 12 bases separated the two germline ends. The CDR3 sequence: CASSQDNSHIYGYTF. The CDR3 region has the DNA TGTGCCAGCAGCCAAGATAACAGCCATATCTATGGCTACACCTTC.

The chain employs TRBV2 and TRBJ2-4, with 9 bases lining up with TRBD1. Germline values: CDR1 SNHLY, CDR2 FYNNEI. The CDR3 extends over 13 amino acids. V shed 8 bases and J 7 bases; nucleotides not matched to a gene: 6. DNA for the CDR3: TGTGCCAGCGGGACAGGGACTATGAACATTCAGTACTTC. Residues: CASGTGTMNIQYF.

The chain carries TRBV6-5 and TRBJ1-1, with D perhaps TRBD1 (5 bases). Trimming cost V 9 bases and J 1 base, with 9 bases left between them. Germline V CDR1 and CDR2: MNHEY, SVGAGI. The CDR3 has 12 amino acids. Written as DNA, the CDR3 is TGTGCCAGTTACAGGCCGAACACTGAAGCTTTCTTT. Translation gives CASYRPNTEAFF.

The chain uses TRBV6-2 or TRBV6-3 and TRBJ2-7, with unresolved D. Trimming pared 4 bases from V and 2 bases from J, leaving 9 bases between. Germline V gene sequence: CDR1 MNHEY, CDR2 SVGEGT. CDR3 length: 13 residues. The CDR3 sequence is CASSLEPTYEQYF. The CDR3 DNA is TGTGCCAGCAGTTTAGAACCCACCTACGAGCAGTACTTC.

The chain carries TRBV20-1 and TRBJ1-2, with D uncertain. Trimming left V 5 bases short and J 8 bases short, with 12 bases between. This CDR3 comprises 11 residues. Germline V gives CDR1 DFQATT, CDR2 SNEGSKA (reference sequence). The CDR3 loop is CSARYRAGYTF. The CDR3 nucleotides are TGCAGTGCTCGCTACCGGGCCGGCTACACCTTC.

The rearrangement links TRBV29-1 to TRBJ1-1; D not certain. The CDR3 consists of 12 residues. CDR1 and CDR2 (germline): SQVTM, ANQGSEA. Trimming shortened V by 4 bases and J by 3 bases, and 9 bases separated the two germline ends. CDR3 in amino acids: CSVGGSYTEAFF. The CDR3 nucleotides are TGCAGCGTTGGTGGGAGCTACACTGAAGCTTTCTTT.